These 2 T cell receptor beta chains share one sample of origin, sequenced in a study of T cell responses to AZD1222 COVID-19 vaccine. Generated by immunoSEQ multiplex PCR, the TCRdb table keeps only in-frame clones and is missing some. The profile shows approximately 75,000 clones, around 87% of them singletons. The sequencing here drew on peripheral blood, taken 28 days after the second AZD1222 dose. The receptors were gathered from an adult who received the AZD1222 COVID-19 vaccine.

The rearrangement uses TRBV28 and TRBJ1-3; D may be TRBD1 (6 bases). V was cut by 7 bases and J by 2 bases, with 15 bases left in between. The CDR3 length is 15 residues. Germline values: CDR1 MDHEN, CDR2 SYDVKM. DNA of the CDR3: TGTGCCAGCACCCGGACAGCTAATACTGGAAACACCATATATTTT. Translating it yields CASTRTANTGNTIYF.

The chain carries TRBV5-1 and TRBJ2-7; TRBD2 matches at 8 bases. Per the germline V gene, CDR1 is SGHRS and CDR2 is YFSETQ. The CDR3 is 15 amino acids. Trimming took 1 base from V and 0 from J; bases not matched to a gene: 3. CDR3 residues: CASSLISGTSYEQYF. The CDR3 DNA reads as TGCGCCAGCAGCTTGATTAGCGGGACCTCCTACGAGCAGTACTTC.